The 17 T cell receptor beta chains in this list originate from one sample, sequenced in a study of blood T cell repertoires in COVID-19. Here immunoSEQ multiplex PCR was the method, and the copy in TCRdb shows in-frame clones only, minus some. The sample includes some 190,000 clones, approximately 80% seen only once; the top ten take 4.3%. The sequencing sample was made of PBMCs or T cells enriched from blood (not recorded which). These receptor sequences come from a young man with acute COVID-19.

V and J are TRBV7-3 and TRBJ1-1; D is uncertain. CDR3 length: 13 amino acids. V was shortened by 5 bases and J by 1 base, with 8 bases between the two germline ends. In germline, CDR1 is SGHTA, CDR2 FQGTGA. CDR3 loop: CASSEHANTEAFF. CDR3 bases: TGTGCCAGCAGCGAACACGCGAACACTGAAGCTTTCTTT.

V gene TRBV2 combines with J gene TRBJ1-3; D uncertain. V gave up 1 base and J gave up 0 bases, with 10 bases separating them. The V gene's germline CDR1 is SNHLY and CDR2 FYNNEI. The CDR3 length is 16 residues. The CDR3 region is CASSEGRTVSGNTIYF. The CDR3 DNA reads TGTGCCAGCAGTGAAGGGCGAACAGTCTCTGGAAACACCATATATTTT.

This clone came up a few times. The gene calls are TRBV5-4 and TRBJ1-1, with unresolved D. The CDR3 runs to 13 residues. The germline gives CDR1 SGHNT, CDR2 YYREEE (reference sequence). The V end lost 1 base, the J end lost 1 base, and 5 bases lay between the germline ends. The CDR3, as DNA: TGTGCCAGCAGCTTGAGCTGGAACACTGAAGCTTTCTTT. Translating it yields CASSLSWNTEAFF.

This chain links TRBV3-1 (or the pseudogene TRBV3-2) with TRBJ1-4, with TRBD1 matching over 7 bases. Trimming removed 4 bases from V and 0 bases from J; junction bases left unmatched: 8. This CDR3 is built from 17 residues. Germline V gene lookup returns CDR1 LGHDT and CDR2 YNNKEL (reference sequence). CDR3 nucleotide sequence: TGTGCCAGCAGCCCAACAAGACAGGGAACAACTAATGAAAAACTGTTTTTT. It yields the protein CASSPTRQGTTNEKLFF.

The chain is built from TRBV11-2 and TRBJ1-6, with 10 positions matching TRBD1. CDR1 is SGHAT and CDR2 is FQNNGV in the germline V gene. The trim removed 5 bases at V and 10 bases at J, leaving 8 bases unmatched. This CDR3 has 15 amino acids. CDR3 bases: TGTGCCAGCAGCCCGGGACAGGGGCATAGGTCACCCCTCCACTTT. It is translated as CASSPGQGHRSPLHF.

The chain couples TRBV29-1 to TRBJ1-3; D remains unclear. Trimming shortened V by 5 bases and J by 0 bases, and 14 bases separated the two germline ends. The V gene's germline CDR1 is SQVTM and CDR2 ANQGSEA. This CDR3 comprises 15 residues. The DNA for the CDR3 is TGCAGCGTTCTAACAGATCACCCCTCTGGAAACACCATATATTTT. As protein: CSVLTDHPSGNTIYF.

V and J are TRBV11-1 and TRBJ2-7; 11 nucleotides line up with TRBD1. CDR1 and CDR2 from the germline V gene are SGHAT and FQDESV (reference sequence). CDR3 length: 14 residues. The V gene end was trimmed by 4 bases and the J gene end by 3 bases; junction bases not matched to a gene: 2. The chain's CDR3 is CASSSGTGGYEQYF. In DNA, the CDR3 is TGTGCCAGCAGCTCCGGGACAGGGGGCTACGAGCAGTACTTC.

The CDR3 coding sequence is TGTGCCAGCAGTACGACGAGGCCGCCCGGAAACACCATATATTTT. This gives the protein CASSTTRPPGNTIYF. The chain is built from TRBV2 and TRBJ1-3; D uncertain. The germline V and J ends were trimmed by 5 bases and 4 bases, with 15 bases remaining between them. CDR3 length: 15 amino acids. CDR1 and CDR2 (germline): SNHLY, FYNNEI.

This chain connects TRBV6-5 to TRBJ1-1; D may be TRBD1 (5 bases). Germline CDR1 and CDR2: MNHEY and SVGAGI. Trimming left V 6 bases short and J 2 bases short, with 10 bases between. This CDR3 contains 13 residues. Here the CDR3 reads CASRLTVNTEAFF. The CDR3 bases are TGTGCCAGCAGATTGACAGTTAACACTGAAGCTTTCTTT.

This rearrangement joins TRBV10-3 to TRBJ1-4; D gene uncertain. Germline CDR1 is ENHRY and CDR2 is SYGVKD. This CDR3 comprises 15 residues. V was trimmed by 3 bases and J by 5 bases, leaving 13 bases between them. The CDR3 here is CAISDTYAGNEKLFF. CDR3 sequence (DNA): TGTGCCATCAGTGACACGTACGCGGGGAATGAAAAACTGTTTTTT.

In DNA form, the CDR3 reads TGCGCCAGCAGCCACGGACTAGCGGGGGGTGTAGCCAAAAACATTCAGTACTTC. It codes for CASSHGLAGGVAKNIQYF. The chain joins TRBV5-1 to TRBJ2-4, with TRBD2 identical over 14 bases. V was pared by 4 bases and J by 0 bases, with 6 bases of the junction left unmatched. This CDR3 spans 18 amino acids. Per germline, CDR1 SGHRS and CDR2 YFSETQ.

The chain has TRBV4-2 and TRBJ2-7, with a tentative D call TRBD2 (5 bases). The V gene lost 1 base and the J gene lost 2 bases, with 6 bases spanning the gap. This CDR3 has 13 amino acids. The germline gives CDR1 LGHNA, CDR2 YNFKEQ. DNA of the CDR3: TGTGCCAGCAGCCAAGTGGAGGCCTACGAGCAGTACTTC. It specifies CASSQVEAYEQYF.

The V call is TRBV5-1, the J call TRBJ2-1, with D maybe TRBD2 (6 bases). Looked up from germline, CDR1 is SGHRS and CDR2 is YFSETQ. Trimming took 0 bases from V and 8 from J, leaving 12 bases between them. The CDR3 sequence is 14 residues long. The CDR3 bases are TGCGCCAGCAGCTTGGATCCTAGCGCTGATGAGCAGTTCTTC. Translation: CASSLDPSADEQFF.

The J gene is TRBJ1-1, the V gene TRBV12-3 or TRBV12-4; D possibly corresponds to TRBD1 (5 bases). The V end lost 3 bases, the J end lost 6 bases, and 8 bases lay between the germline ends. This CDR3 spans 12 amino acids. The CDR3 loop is CASSFQGSEAFF. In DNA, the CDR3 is TGTGCCAGCAGTTTCCAGGGCTCTGAAGCTTTCTTT.

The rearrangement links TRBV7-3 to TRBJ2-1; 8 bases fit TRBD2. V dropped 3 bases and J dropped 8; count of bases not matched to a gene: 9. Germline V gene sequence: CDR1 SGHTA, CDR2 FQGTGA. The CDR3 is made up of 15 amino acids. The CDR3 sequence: CASSFSGEALDEQFF. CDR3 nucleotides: TGTGCCAGCAGCTTTAGCGGGGAGGCTCTTGATGAGCAGTTCTTC.

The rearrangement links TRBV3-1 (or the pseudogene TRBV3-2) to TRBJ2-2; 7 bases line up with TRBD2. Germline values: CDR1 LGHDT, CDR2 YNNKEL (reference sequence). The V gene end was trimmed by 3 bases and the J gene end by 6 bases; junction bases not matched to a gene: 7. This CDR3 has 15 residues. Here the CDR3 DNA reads TGTGCCAGCAGCCACCGACTAGCCTTATCCGGGGAGCTGTTTTTT. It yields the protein CASSHRLALSGELFF.

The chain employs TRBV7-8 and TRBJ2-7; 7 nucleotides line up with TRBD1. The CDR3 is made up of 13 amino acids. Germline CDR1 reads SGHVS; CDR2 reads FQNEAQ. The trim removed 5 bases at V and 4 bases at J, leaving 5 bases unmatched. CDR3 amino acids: CASSRDSFYEQYF. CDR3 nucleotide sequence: TGTGCCAGCAGCCGGGACAGCTTTTACGAGCAGTACTTC.